These 2 T cell receptor beta chains share one sample of origin, sequenced in a study of blood T cell repertoires in COVID-19. Assay used: immunoSEQ multiplex PCR; TCRdb lists only in-frame clones, some missing. The data contain some 300,000 clones, roughly 90% of them singletons. Sequencing was performed on PBMCs or T cells enriched from blood (not recorded which). All receptors derive from a young woman with acute COVID-19.

This chain joins TRBV5-1 and TRBJ2-1; 11 positions match TRBD1. The trim removed 4 bases at V and 2 bases at J, leaving 11 bases unmatched. The CDR3 is made up of 18 amino acids. Germline V gene lookup returns CDR1 SGHRS and CDR2 YFSETQ. CDR3 protein: CASSPTDRGRGPYNEQFF. CDR3 coding DNA: TGCGCCAGCAGCCCCACGGACAGGGGGCGAGGACCCTACAATGAGCAGTTCTTC.

The chain recombines TRBV12-3 or TRBV12-4 with TRBJ2-2, with no clear D. V lost 7 bases and J lost 4, with 7 bases in between. CDR3 length equals 12 residues. The CDR3 here is CASTYGTGELFF. Written as DNA, the CDR3 is TGTGCCAGCACCTACGGCACCGGGGAGCTGTTTTTT.